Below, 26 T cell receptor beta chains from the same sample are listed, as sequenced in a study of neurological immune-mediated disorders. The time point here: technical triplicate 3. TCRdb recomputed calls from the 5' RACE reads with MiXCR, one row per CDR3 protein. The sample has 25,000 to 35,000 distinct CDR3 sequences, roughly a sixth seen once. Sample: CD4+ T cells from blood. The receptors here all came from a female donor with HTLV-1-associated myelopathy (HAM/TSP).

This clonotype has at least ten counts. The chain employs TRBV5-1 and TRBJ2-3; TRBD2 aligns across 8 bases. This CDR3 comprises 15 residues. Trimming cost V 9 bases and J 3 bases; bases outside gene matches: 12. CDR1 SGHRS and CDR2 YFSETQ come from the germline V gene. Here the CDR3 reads CATTRYSGTTDTQYF. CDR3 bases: TGCGCCACCACTCGGTATAGCGGGACTACAGATACGCAGTATTTT.

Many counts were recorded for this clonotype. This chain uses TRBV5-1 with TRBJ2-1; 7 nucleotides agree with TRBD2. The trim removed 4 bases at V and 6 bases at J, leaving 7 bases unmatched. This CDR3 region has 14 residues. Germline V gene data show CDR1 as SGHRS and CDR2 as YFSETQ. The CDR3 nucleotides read TGCGCCAGCAGCATGGCCGGGACTACCAATGAGCAGTTCTTC. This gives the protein CASSMAGTTNEQFF.

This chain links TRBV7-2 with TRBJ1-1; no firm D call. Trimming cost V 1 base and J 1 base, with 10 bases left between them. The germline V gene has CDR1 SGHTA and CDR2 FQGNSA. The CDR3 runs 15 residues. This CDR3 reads CASSLVPGRNTEAFF. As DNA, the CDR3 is TGTGCCAGCAGCTTAGTTCCCGGTCGGAACACTGAAGCTTTCTTT. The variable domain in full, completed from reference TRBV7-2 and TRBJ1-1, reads GAGVSQSPSNKVTEKGKDVELRCDPISGHTALYWYRQSLGQGLEFLIYFQGNSAPDKSGLPSDRFSAERTGGSVSTLTIQRTQQEDSAVYLCASSLVPGRNTEAFFGQGTRLTVV.

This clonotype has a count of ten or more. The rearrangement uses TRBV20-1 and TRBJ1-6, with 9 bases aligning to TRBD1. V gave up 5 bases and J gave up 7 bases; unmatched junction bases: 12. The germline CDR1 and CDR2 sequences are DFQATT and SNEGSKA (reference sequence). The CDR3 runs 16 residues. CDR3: CSAPSAATGGNSPLHF. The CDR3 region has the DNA TGCAGTGCTCCCTCCGCCGCGACAGGGGGGAATTCACCCCTCCACTTT.

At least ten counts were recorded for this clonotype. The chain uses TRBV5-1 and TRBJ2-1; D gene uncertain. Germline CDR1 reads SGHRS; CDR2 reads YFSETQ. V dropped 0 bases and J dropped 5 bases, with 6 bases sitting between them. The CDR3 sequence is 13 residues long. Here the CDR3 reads CASSLATNNEQFF. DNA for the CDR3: TGCGCCAGCAGCTTGGCCACAAACAATGAGCAGTTCTTC.

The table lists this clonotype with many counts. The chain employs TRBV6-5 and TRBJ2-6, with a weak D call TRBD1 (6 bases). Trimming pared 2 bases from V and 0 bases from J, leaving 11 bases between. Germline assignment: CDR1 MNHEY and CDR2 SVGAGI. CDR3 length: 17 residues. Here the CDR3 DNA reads TGTGCCAGCAGTTACATACAGGGAACCTCTGGGGCCAACGTCCTGACTTTC. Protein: CASSYIQGTSGANVLTF.

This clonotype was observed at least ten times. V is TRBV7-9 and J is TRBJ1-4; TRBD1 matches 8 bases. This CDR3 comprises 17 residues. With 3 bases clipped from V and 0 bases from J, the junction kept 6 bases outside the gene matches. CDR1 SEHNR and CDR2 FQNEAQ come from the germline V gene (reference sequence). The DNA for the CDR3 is TGTGCCAGCAGCTTCGGGACAGGCTCCGCAACTAATGAAAAACTGTTTTTT. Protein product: CASSFGTGSATNEKLFF.

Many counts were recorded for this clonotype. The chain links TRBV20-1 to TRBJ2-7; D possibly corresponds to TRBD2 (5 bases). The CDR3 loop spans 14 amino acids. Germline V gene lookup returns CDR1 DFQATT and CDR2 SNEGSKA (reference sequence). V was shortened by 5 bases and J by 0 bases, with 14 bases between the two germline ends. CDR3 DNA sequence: TGCAGTGCTCGGATCGACACTAGCTCCTACGAGCAGTACTTC. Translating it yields CSARIDTSSYEQYF.

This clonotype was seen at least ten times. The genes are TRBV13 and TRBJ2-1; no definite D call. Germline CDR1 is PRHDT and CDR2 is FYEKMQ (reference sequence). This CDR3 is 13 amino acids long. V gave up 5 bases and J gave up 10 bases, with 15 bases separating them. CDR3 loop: CASSNQGSDEQFF. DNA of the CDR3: TGTGCCAGCAGCAACCAAGGTTCAGACGAGCAGTTCTTC.

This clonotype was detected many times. Here the CDR3 reads CASSHRGGNEQYF. The CDR3 DNA reads TGTGCCAGCAGTCACAGGGGCGGGAATGAGCAGTACTTC. V usage is TRBV7-2 and J usage is TRBJ2-7; the D gene is possibly TRBD1 (7 bases). Trimming left V 6 bases short and J 7 bases short, with 16 bases between. Germline CDR1 reads SGHTA; CDR2 reads FQGNSA. The CDR3 runs 13 residues.

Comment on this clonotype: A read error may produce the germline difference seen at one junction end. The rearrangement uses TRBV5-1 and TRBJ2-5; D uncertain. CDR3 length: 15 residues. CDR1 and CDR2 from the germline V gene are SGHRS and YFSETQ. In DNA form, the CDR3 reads TGCGCCAGCAGCTTGCAGAGGCAGCTCCAAGAGACCCGGTACTTC. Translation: CASSLQRQLQETRYF.

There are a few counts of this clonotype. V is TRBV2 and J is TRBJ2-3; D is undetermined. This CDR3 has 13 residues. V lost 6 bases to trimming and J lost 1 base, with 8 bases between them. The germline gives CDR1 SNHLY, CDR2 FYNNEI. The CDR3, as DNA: TGTGCCAGCAGACTGAAACGCACAGATACGCAGTATTTT. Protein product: CASRLKRTDTQYF.

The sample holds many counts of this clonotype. CDR3 DNA sequence: TGCAGTGCTAGAGAGGACAGGGGGAAAGATACGCAGTATTTT. Translating it yields CSAREDRGKDTQYF. This chain joins TRBV20-1 and TRBJ2-3; the match to TRBD1 covers 10 bases. Germline V CDR1 and CDR2: DFQATT, SNEGSKA (reference sequence). Unmatched junction bases numbered 2, after V lost 0 bases and J lost 5 bases. The CDR3 extends over 14 amino acids.

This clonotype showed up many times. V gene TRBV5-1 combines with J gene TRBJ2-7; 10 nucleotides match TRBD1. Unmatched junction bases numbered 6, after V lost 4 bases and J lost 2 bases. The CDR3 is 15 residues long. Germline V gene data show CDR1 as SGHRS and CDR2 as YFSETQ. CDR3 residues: CASSMTGTGAYEQYF. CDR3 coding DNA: TGCGCCAGCAGCATGACCGGGACAGGGGCCTACGAGCAGTACTTC.

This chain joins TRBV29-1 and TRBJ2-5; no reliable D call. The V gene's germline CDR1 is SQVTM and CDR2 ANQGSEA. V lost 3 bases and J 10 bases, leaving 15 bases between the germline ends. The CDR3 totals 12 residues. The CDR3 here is CSVETKRSGQYF. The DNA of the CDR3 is TGCAGCGTTGAGACAAAGCGTTCAGGCCAGTACTTC.

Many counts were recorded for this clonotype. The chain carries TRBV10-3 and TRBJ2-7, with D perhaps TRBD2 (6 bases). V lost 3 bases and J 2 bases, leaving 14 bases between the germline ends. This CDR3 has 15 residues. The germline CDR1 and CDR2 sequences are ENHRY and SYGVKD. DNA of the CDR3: TGTGCCATCAGTGATGGGGGAGGCAGGACCTACGAGCAGTACTTC. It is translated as CAISDGGGRTYEQYF.

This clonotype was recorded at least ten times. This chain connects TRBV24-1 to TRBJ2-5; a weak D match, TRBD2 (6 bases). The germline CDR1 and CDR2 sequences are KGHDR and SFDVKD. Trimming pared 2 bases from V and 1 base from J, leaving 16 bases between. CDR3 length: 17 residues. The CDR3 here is CATSDSDPRDFQETQYF. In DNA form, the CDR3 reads TGTGCCACCAGTGATTCTGACCCCCGGGACTTCCAAGAGACCCAGTACTTC.

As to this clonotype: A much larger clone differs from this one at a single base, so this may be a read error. Written as DNA, the CDR3 is TGTGCCAGAAGTTATTCCACCGGGGAGCTGTTTTTT. This sequence encodes CARSYSTGELFF. The chain uses TRBV5-4 and TRBJ2-2; D gene uncertain. The germline V and J ends were trimmed by 8 bases and 4 bases, with 9 bases remaining between them. Per the germline V gene, CDR1 is SGHNT and CDR2 is YYREEE (reference sequence). The CDR3 consists of 12 residues.

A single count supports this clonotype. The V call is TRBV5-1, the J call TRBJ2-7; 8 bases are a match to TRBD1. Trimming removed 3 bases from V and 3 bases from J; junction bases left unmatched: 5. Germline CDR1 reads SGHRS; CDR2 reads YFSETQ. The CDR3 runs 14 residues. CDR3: CASSSNTGGYEQYF. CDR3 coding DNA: TGCGCCAGCAGCTCAAACACAGGGGGCTACGAGCAGTACTTC. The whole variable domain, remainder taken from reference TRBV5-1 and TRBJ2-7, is KAGVTQTPRYLIKTRGQQVTLSCSPISGHRSVSWYQQTPGQGLQFLFEYFSETQRNKGNFPGRFSGRQFSNSRSEMNVSTLELGDSALYLCASSSNTGGYEQYFGPGTRLTVT.

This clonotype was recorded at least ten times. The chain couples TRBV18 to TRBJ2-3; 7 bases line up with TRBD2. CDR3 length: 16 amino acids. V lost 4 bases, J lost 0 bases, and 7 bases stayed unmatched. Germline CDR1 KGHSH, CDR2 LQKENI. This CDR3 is CASSRTLAASTDTQYF. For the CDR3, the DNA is TGTGCCAGCTCACGGACCCTAGCGGCTAGCACAGATACGCAGTATTTT. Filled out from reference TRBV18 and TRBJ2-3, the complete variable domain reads NAGVMQNPRHLVRRRGQEARLRCSPMKGHSHVYWYRQLPEEGLKFMVYLQKENIIDESGMPKERFSAEFPKEGPSILRIQQVVRGDSAAYFCASSRTLAASTDTQYFGPGTRLTVL.

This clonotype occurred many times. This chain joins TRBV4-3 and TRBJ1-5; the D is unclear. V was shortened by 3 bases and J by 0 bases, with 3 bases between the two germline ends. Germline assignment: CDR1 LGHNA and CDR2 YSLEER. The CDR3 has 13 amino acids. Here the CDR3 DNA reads TGCGCCAGCAGCCAGGATAGCAATCAGCCCCAGCATTTT. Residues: CASSQDSNQPQHF.

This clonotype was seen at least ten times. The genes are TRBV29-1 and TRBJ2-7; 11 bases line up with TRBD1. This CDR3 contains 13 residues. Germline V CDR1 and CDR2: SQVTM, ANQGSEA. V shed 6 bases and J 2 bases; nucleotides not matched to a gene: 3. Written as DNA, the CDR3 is TGCAGCGTGTCGGGACAGGGGGCCTACGAGCAGTACTTC. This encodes CSVSGQGAYEQYF.

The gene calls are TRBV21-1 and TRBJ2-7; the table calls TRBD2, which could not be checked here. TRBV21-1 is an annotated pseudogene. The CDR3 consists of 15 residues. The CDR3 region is CASSKREGTIQEQYF. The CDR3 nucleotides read TGTGCCAGCAGTAAACGGGAGGGAACCATACAAGAGCAGTACTTC.

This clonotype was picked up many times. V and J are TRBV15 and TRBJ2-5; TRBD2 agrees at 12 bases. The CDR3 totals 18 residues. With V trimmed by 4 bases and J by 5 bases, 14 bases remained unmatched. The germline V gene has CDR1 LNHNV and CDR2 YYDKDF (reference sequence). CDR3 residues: CATSTPPLGLAGRETQYF. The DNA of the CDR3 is TGTGCCACCAGCACTCCCCCCTTAGGACTAGCGGGGCGGGAGACCCAGTACTTC.

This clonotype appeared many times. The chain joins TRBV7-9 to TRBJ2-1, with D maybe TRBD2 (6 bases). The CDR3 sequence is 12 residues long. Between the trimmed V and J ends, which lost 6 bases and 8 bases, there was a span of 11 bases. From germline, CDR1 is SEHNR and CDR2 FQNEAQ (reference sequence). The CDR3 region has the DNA TGTGCCAGCAGGGGAGGCGGGGATGAGCAGTTCTTC. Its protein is CASRGGGDEQFF.

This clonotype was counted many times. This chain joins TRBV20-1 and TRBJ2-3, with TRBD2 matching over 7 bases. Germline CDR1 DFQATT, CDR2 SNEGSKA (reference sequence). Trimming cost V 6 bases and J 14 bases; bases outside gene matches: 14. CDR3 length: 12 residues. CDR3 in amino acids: CSAIPSPGGSYF. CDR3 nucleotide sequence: TGCAGTGCCATTCCTTCGCCGGGAGGATCGTATTTT.